This T cell receptor beta chain appears in the sequencing data of a study of blood T cell repertoires in COVID-19. Overall study: Samples came from the United States, Italy and Spain, spanning acute and convalescent COVID-19. T cells, B-cell-depleted T cells, or PBMCs provided the cDNA or gDNA that served as material.

Authors' data handling: Quantification of nucleated cells was approximated via reference gene primer amplification. Method: immunoSEQ multiplex PCR; TCRdb's copy keeps in-frame clones and lacks some. V and J calls plus clone size are reproduced from that table; the DNA served to infer D and trimming. In the table there are about 40,000 clones, about 90% of which are singletons. V lost 7 bases to trimming and J lost 8 bases, with 17 bases between them. The CDR3 totals 12 residues. Germline CDR1 and CDR2: SQVTM and ANQGSEA. This clonotype originated in a man aged 55 to 70 with acute or convalescent COVID-19. The chain couples TRBV29-1 to TRBJ1-1, with D perhaps TRBD1 (6 bases). The sample was peripheral blood. The CDR3 DNA sequence: TGCAGCGCCCCGGGGGGCAGCCCCGAAGCTTTCTTT. Translating gives CSAPGGSPEAFF.